A single TCR beta chain is shown here with its context. 0.5 to 1 ug RNA was reverse transcribed with random hexamers. Each CDR3 protein is one row after TCRdb ran MiXCR on the immunoSEQ multiplex PCR reads. The table includes 190,000 or so distinct CDR3 sequences, about 96% detected once. This entry belongs to a study of CD8 T cells in Susac syndrome. The CDR3 runs 14 residues. Germline assignment: CDR1 SNHLY and CDR2 FYNNEI. V shed 1 base and J shed 14 bases, with 17 bases lying between them. The genes are TRBV2 and TRBJ2-2; D is unclear. The sequence derives from a human donor with multiple sclerosis. Sequencing was performed on CD4+ T cells from PBMCs. Here the CDR3 reads CASSEGSRPWALFF. Here the CDR3 DNA reads TGTGCCAGCAGTGAAGGGAGCCGCCCATGGGCTCTGTTTTTT. The variable domain in full, completed from reference TRBV2 and TRBJ2-2, reads EPEVTQTPSHQVTQMGQEVILRCVPISNHLYFYWYRQILGQKVEFLVSFYNNEISEKSEIFDDQFSVERPDGSNFTLKIRSTKLEDSAMYFCASSEGSRPWALFFGEGSRLTVL.